This entry describes one TCR beta chain. This clonotype has only a few counts. What this receptor recognizes is not known. It has no much larger one-base neighbor in the sample; base qualities were not kept. Read against the paper, the sample's time point label means: approximately 40 days after influenza vaccine administration. The library was made by RT-PCR. This sample was sequenced with an Illumina HiSeq 2500. In TCRdb, the public reads were trimmed at Q25 with fastp and aligned with MiXCR, with productive beta chains retained. Each CDR3 protein gets just one entry, which takes the most common genes and DNA from the rows behind it. The sample table records over 450,000 distinct CDR3 sequences; 13% of these occur just once. The ten largest clonotypes hold around 13% of the sample. These data are taken from a study of response to subunit inactivated influenza vaccine (dated by TCRdb to between 2017 and 2018). Looking at the study overall: To follow how T cells responded to a trivalent subunit inactivated influenza vaccine, the researchers relied on deep quantitative profiling of the T cell receptor repertoire. Study-wide conclusions, independent of this receptor: According to the authors, only a limited number of new T cells may be recruited by each seasonal influenza vaccination.

Including the terminal cysteine and phenylalanine, the CDR3 comprises 14 residues. Only the CDR3 portion is preserved as DNA: 42 bases, with reading frame beginning at the first base. Ends trimmed: V by 7 bases, J by 2 bases; bases unmatched to a gene: 3. Via the germline V gene, CDR1 is SNHLY and CDR2 FYNNEI. This TCR was recovered from a man aged 45-65 years who received an inactivated influenza vaccine. Donor details come from another sample of the same person, matched by shared clones. Sample: PBMCs from blood, taken roughly 6 weeks after vaccination. The rearranged chain carries TRBV2 and TRBJ1-3, and TRBD1 matches 9 of the central bases. Here is the DNA: TGTGCCAGCAAGCGGACAGGGGCTGGAAACACCATATATTTT. This sequence encodes CASKRTGAGNTIYF.